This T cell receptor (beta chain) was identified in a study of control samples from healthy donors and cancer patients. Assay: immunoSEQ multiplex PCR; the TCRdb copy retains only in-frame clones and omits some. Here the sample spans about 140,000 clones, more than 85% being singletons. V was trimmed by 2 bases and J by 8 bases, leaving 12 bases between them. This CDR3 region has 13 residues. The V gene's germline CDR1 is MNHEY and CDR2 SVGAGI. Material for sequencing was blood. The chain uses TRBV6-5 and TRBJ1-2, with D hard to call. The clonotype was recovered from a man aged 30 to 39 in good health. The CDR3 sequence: CASSYISSGGYTF. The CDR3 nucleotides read TGTGCCAGCAGTTACATCAGTTCTGGGGGCTACACCTTC.